These 7 T cell receptor beta chains originate from one sample sequenced in a study of identifying expanded T cells in peripheral blood. TCRdb keeps only in-frame clones here, not all; method: immunoSEQ multiplex PCR. The sample yields over 75,000 clones, more than 70% seen once. The specimen was blood. Receptor source: a person aged 18 to 75 in good health.

This rearrangement joins TRBV5-4 to TRBJ1-4; D unresolved. The CDR3 totals 16 residues. Between the trimmed V and J ends, which lost 5 bases and 4 bases, there was a span of 18 bases. Looked up from germline, CDR1 is SGHNT and CDR2 is YYREEE (reference sequence). The CDR3 protein is CASSLRTVTGNEKLFF. The DNA of the CDR3 is TGTGCCAGCAGTTTAAGGACGGTTACCGGTAATGAAAAACTGTTTTTT.

The chain combines TRBV30 with TRBJ2-7; D uncertain. Trimming shortened V by 1 base and J by 3 bases, and 10 bases separated the two germline ends. Germline assignment: CDR1 GTSNPN and CDR2 SVGIG (reference sequence). The CDR3 has 13 amino acids. The CDR3 spells CAWSDGTIYEQYF. CDR3 nucleotides: TGTGCCTGGAGTGACGGAACAATCTACGAGCAGTACTTC.

V gene TRBV4-1 combines with J gene TRBJ1-3, with D unresolved. Trimming removed 1 base from V and 2 bases from J, with 6 bases in between. The CDR3 has 14 amino acids. CDR1 and CDR2 (germline): MGHRA, YSYEKL. For the CDR3, the DNA is TGCGCCAGCAGCCAAGCCAGTACTGGAAACACCATATATTTT. The encoded protein is CASSQASTGNTIYF.

V gene TRBV5-4 combines with J gene TRBJ2-1; D is ambiguous. The V gene's germline CDR1 is SGHNT and CDR2 YYREEE (reference sequence). The length of the CDR3 is 17 residues. Trimming removed 0 bases at V and 2 bases at J, with 15 bases between. The chain's CDR3 is CASSLAEARPTYNEQFF. The CDR3 DNA reads as TGTGCCAGCAGCTTGGCCGAGGCCAGGCCAACCTACAATGAGCAGTTCTTC.

The chain joins TRBV28 to TRBJ1-3, with D unresolved. Trimming cost V 3 bases and J 7 bases, with 4 bases left between them. CDR1 MDHEN and CDR2 SYDVKM come from the germline V gene. There are 11 residues in the CDR3. The chain's CDR3 is CASSFGNTIYF. The CDR3, as DNA: TGTGCCAGCAGTTTTGGCAACACCATATATTTT.

The CDR3 region is CASRGSGRERYEQYF. The CDR3 DNA sequence: TGTGCCAGCAGAGGTAGCGGGAGGGAACGCTACGAGCAGTACTTC. The chain combines TRBV7-9 with TRBJ2-7; 11 bases map to TRBD2. CDR3 length: 15 amino acids. Germline values: CDR1 SEHNR, CDR2 FQNEAQ (reference sequence). V lost 6 bases and J lost 3; bases outside the gene matches: 7.

This chain joins TRBV27 and TRBJ1-1; the match to TRBD1 covers 9 bases. This CDR3 spans 15 amino acids. The V gene end was trimmed by 4 bases and the J gene end by 5 bases; junction bases not matched to a gene: 8. Germline values: CDR1 MNHEY, CDR2 SMNVEV (reference sequence). Here the CDR3 DNA reads TGTGCCAGCAGTTATGGGGACAGGGCTGGGACTGAAGCTTTCTTT. It translates to CASSYGDRAGTEAFF.